The clone carrying this T cell receptor beta chain was picked up a small number of times. Per the germline V gene, CDR1 is GTSNPN and CDR2 is SVGIG (reference sequence). V lost 4 bases, J lost 3 bases, and 0 bases stayed unmatched. The CDR3 runs 12 residues. This sample is drawn from a study of cytomegalovirus exposure and HLA in healthy donors. The PCR contained 60 Vbeta and 13 Jbeta primers. This table comes from immunoSEQ multiplex PCR, and its TCRdb copy is limited to in-frame clones, with some not included. The sample lists about 100,000 clones; 75% to 85% were seen once. The J gene is TRBJ1-3, the V gene TRBV30; 7 nucleotides agree with TRBD1. The TCR sequence derives from a woman aged 40 to 50 in good health and CMV-seronegative. Material for sequencing was PBMCs. The chain's CDR3 is CAWTGGGNTIYF. The CDR3 region has the DNA TGTGCCTGGACAGGGGGTGGAAACACCATATATTTT.